This is a list of T cell receptor beta chains from one sample in a study of beta chain features in type 1 diabetes. Sequenced by immunoSEQ multiplex PCR; TCRdb stores in-frame clones only, minus some. Of 850,000 to 900,000 clones in the sample, 17% were seen once. Sequenced: naive CD4+ T cells from blood. The receptor set was obtained from a young woman in good health. Each CDR3 is given with its conserved first and last residue. The order of the fields is clone size, D gene, V gene, J gene, CDR3 protein, CDR3 DNA. D genes are given only for firm matches. Size values are once, few and many counts, or a class for expanded clones, and some rows have none.

>.|.|TRBV5-6|TRBJ2-3
CASSLAGADTQYF
TGTGCCAGCAGCTTGGCGGGGGCAGATACGCAGTATTTT
>few|TRBD1|TRBV5-1|TRBJ1-4
CASSSRTGWNEKLFF
TGCGCCAGCAGCTCCCGGACAGGGTGGAATGAAAAACTGTTTTTT
>few|.|TRBV28|TRBJ1-2
CASRSDSNYGYTF
TGTGCCAGCAGGTCGGACAGCAACTATGGCTACACCTTC
>.|TRBD2|TRBV19|TRBJ2-2
CASSMAAGGRTGELFF
TGTGCCAGTAGTATGGCAGCGGGAGGGCGGACCGGGGAGCTGTTTTTT
>.|TRBD1|TRBV29-1|TRBJ2-5
CSVRQGQETQYF
TGCAGCGTAAGACAGGGACAAGAGACCCAGTACTTC
>few|.|TRBV7-3|TRBJ2-3
CASSLGRSTDTQYF
TGTGCCAGCAGCTTAGGCAGAAGCACAGATACGCAGTATTTT
>.|.|TRBV9|TRBJ2-2
CASSSTGTGELFF
TGTGCCAGCAGCTCGACCGGGACCGGGGAGCTGTTTTTT
>few|.|TRBV5-4|TRBJ2-1
CASSLPGGSYNEQFF
TGTGCCAGCAGCTTGCCCGGGGGCTCCTACAATGAGCAGTTCTTC
>few|.|TRBV5-4|TRBJ2-1
CAGATNNEQFF
TGTGCCGGAGCTACTAACAATGAGCAGTTCTTC
>few|.|TRBV20-1|TRBJ2-1
CSAGRDPQFF
TGCAGTGCTGGACGGGACCCCCAGTTCTTC
>few|TRBD1|TRBV7-9|TRBJ2-7
CASSPGQGHYEQYF
TGTGCCAGCAGCCCCGGACAGGGCCACTACGAGCAGTACTTC
>few|.|TRBV15|TRBJ2-1
CATSGRTPGANNEQFF
TGTGCCACCAGCGGGCGAACCCCGGGGGCAAACAATGAGCAGTTCTTC
>.|.|TRBV27|TRBJ2-1
CASSRQLGEQFF
TGTGCCAGCAGTAGACAGCTAGGTGAGCAGTTCTTC
>few|.|TRBV7-2|TRBJ1-1
CASSSGLHTEAFF
TGTGCCAGCAGCTCTGGACTTCACACTGAAGCTTTCTTT
>.|TRBD2|TRBV4-3|TRBJ2-7
CASSPGREVSYEQYF
TGCGCCAGCAGCCCGGGGAGGGAAGTATCCTACGAGCAGTACTTC
>.|.|TRBV18|TRBJ2-3
CASSPRGARWITDTQYF
TGTGCCAGCTCACCCCGCGGCGCCCGATGGATCACAGATACGCAGTATTTT
>few|.|TRBV2|TRBJ1-5
CASSGYRTARGNQPQHF
TGTGCCAGCAGTGGCTACCGGACAGCAAGGGGCAATCAGCCCCAGCATTTT
>few|.|TRBV28|TRBJ2-5
CASSLYRQETQYF
TGTGCCAGCAGTTTATACAGACAAGAGACCCAGTACTTC
>few|TRBD1|TRBV6-5|TRBJ1-5
CASRDRENQPQHF
TGTGCCAGCAGAGACAGGGAGAATCAGCCCCAGCATTTT
>.|.|TRBV5-1|TRBJ2-5
CASSLGTGGVYQETQYF
TGCGCCAGCAGCCTTGGTACAGGGGGGGTGTACCAAGAGACCCAGTACTTC
>few|.|TRBV19|TRBJ1-3
CASGTGQGNTIYF
TGTGCCAGTGGGACCGGTCAAGGAAACACCATATATTTT
>few|TRBD2|TRBV7-9|TRBJ2-5
CASSPGLAGYQETQYF
TGTGCCAGCAGTCCCGGACTAGCGGGGTACCAAGAGACCCAGTACTTC
>.|.|TRBV7-3|TRBJ2-1
CASSLTFRDNEQFF
TGTGCCAGCAGCTTAACGTTTAGGGACAATGAGCAGTTCTTC
>.|.|TRBV7-8|TRBJ1-2
CASSLNSGSQGGYTF
TGTGCCAGCAGCTTAAACAGTGGCAGTCAAGGCGGCTACACCTTC
>.|.|TRBV6-1|TRBJ2-7
CASSEGGAYYEQYF
TGTGCCAGCAGTGAAGGAGGGGCCTACTACGAGCAGTACTTC
>.|TRBD1|TRBV5-1|TRBJ2-7
CASSFFAGQGSYEQYF
TGCGCCAGCAGCTTCTTCGCGGGACAGGGGTCCTACGAGCAGTACTTC
>few|.|TRBV5-1|TRBJ2-1
CASTPISSYNEQFF
TGCGCCAGCACCCCTATAAGCTCCTACAATGAGCAGTTCTTC
>few|.|TRBV7-2|TRBJ1-1
CASSLQDRASTF
TGTGCCAGCAGCCTACAGGACAGAGCGTCGACCTTT
>.|TRBD1|TRBV5-4|TRBJ2-7
CASRRTGGPYEQYF
TGTGCCAGCCGCCGGACAGGGGGCCCCTACGAGCAGTACTTC
>.|.|TRBV6-6|TRBJ2-2
CASSYIGRDTGELFF
TGTGCCAGCAGTTACATTGGACGGGACACCGGGGAGCTGTTTTTT
>few|.|TRBV7-2|TRBJ2-1
CASSLWSSYNEQFF
TGTGCCAGCAGCTTGTGGAGCTCCTACAATGAGCAGTTCTTC
>.|TRBD1|TRBV5-1|TRBJ2-5
CASSFTGGVLETQYF
TGCGCCAGCAGCTTCACAGGGGGAGTATTGGAGACCCAGTACTTC
>few|TRBD1|TRBV7-2|TRBJ1-4
CASSELHRGRGDEKLFF
TGTGCCAGCAGCGAACTACATCGGGGCAGGGGGGATGAAAAACTGTTTTTT
>.|.|TRBV6-1|TRBJ2-2
CASSRTIGGELFF
TGTGCCAGCAGTAGGACCATAGGCGGGGAGCTGTTTTTT
>.|.|TRBV6-5|TRBJ2-2
CASSYSRATELFF
TGTGCCAGCAGTTACTCGAGGGCTACGGAGCTGTTTTTT
>few|TRBD2|TRBV4-2|TRBJ2-7
CASSQGAGETRAYEQYF
TGTGCCAGCAGCCAAGGGGCGGGGGAGACGCGGGCCTACGAGCAGTACTTC
>few|TRBD2|TRBV4-3|TRBJ2-1
CASSSKTGTRWYEQFF
TGCGCCAGCAGCTCGAAGACCGGGACTAGGTGGTATGAGCAGTTCTTC
>.|.|TRBV18|TRBJ2-5
CASSPHRVEETQYF
TGTGCCAGCTCACCTCACAGGGTAGAGGAGACCCAGTACTTC
>once|TRBD1|TRBV19|TRBJ1-5
CASSRGQGPHQPQHF
TGTGCCAGTAGTCGCGGACAGGGCCCCCATCAGCCCCAGCATTTT
>.|.|TRBV7-9|TRBJ2-5
CASSKWSRQETQYF
TGTGCCAGCAGCAAGTGGTCGCGCCAAGAGACCCAGTACTTC
>few|TRBD1|TRBV18|TRBJ2-7
CASSPERTGPYEQYF
TGTGCCAGCTCACCAGAGCGGACAGGCCCCTACGAGCAGTACTTC